This T cell receptor (beta chain) was recovered during a study of T cell changes during pregnancy in multiple sclerosis. The CDR3 extends over 14 amino acids. The V gene's germline CDR1 is SGHRS and CDR2 YFSETQ. The V gene lost 0 bases and the J gene lost 2 bases, with 7 bases spanning the gap. The data were produced by immunoSEQ multiplex PCR, yet TCRdb's version contains in-frame clones alone and is incomplete. Of tens of thousands of clones in the sample, around nine tenths were seen once. The chain has TRBV5-1 and TRBJ2-3; unclear D gene. The clonotype was recovered from a female donor in good health, enrolled as a control in a pregnancy study. The starting material was CD4+ T cells from peripheral blood mononuclear cells, obtained after pregnancy. As DNA, the CDR3 is TGCGCCAGCAGCTTGGGGCAAACCACAGATACGCAGTATTTT. Translation gives CASSLGQTTDTQYF.